These T cell receptor beta chains were read from a single sample in a study of control samples from healthy donors and cancer patients. Profiled with immunoSEQ multiplex PCR; TCRdb holds only in-frame clones, not every one. The profile shows around 180,000 clones, approximately 94% of them singletons. The sequencing sample was made of blood. All receptors derive from a woman aged 18-29 years in good health. The CDR3 runs from the conserved cysteine through the conserved F or W. A D gene is named only where the DNA matches it firmly. Size tells how often a clone was seen (once, few, many) or the class of an expanded clone, and some rows leave it out.

>TRBJ1-3|-|-|TRBV11-3
TGTGCCAGCAGCTTGATGTCGGCTGGAAACACCATATATTTT
CASSLMSAGNTIYF
>TRBJ1-2|-|-|TRBV5-5
TGTGCCAGCAGTCCGGGCCTTAGCCCTGGCTACACCTTC
CASSPGLSPGYTF
>TRBJ2-2|-|-|TRBV12-3/TRBV12-4
TGTGCCAGCAGTCCTGGGGACACCGGGGAGCTGTTTTTT
CASSPGDTGELFF
>TRBJ2-5|TRBD1|-|TRBV4-1
TGCGCCAGCAGCCAAGGTGGGACAGTACAAGAGACCCAGTACTTC
CASSQGGTVQETQYF
>TRBJ1-2|-|few|TRBV6-1
TGTGCCAGCAGTGAACAAAGGGGCGGTGGCTACACCTTC
CASSEQRGGGYTF
>TRBJ1-2|-|-|TRBV12-5
TGTGCTAGTGGTTCAGAACGTCATGGCTACACCTTC
CASGSERHGYTF
>TRBJ1-2|-|-|TRBV5-6
TGTGCCAGCAGCTTGCGACAGCTCTATGGCTACACCTTC
CASSLRQLYGYTF
>TRBJ2-5|TRBD1|once|TRBV6-2/TRBV6-3
TGTGCCAGCAGTTCCCTACGCCGGGACAGGGGAGTCTCCCAGTACTTC
CASSSLRRDRGVSQYF
>TRBJ2-3|TRBD2|-|TRBV6-5
TGTGCCAGCAGTTACTGGGCTAGCGGGGGGGCCGATACGCAGTATTTT
CASSYWASGGADTQYF
>TRBJ2-2|-|-|TRBV11-2
TGTGCCAGCAGCTTAGATAGGAACACCGGGGAGCTGTTTTTT
CASSLDRNTGELFF
>TRBJ1-4|TRBD1|-|TRBV28
TGTGCCAGCTTTCCGGGACAGGGGTACGAAAAACTGTTTTTT
CASFPGQGYEKLFF
>TRBJ2-2|-|-|TRBV28
TGTGCCAGCAGTTTAAGAGGGGTCCGCAGGGAGCTGTTTTTT
CASSLRGVRRELFF
>TRBJ1-2|TRBD1|-|TRBV24-1
TGTGCCACCAGTGATCCCAGGGACAGATTCTATGGCTACACCTTC
CATSDPRDRFYGYTF
>TRBJ1-1|TRBD1|-|TRBV25-1
TGTGCCAGCAGTGCGCGACAGGGAGGCTCTGAAGCTTTCTTT
CASSARQGGSEAFF
>TRBJ2-7|-|-|TRBV27
TGTGCCAGCAGTTTGGTAGGGGGAGTCTCCTACGAGCAGTACTTC
CASSLVGGVSYEQYF
>TRBJ1-2|TRBD1|-|TRBV10-2
TGCGCCAGCAGCCTACAGGGGGCCGGGGTATATGGCTACACCTTC
CASSLQGAGVYGYTF
>TRBJ1-4|TRBD1|once|TRBV4-2
TGTGCCAGCAGCCAAGAATTATCCCCAGGGGACAGGGGCCCTGAAAAACTGTTTTTT
CASSQELSPGDRGPEKLFF
>TRBJ1-1|TRBD1|-|TRBV20-1
TGCAGTGCTAGATCGGACAGGGAAGCTTTCTTT
CSARSDREAFF
>TRBJ2-5|-|-|TRBV15
TGTGCCACCAGCAGTGCCCGGCTTGAGACCCAGTACTTC
CATSSARLETQYF
>TRBJ2-7|TRBD2|-|TRBV28
TGTGCCAGCAGTTTAGCGGGAGCCCCCTACGAGCAGTACTTC
CASSLAGAPYEQYF
>TRBJ2-7|-|-|TRBV5-1
TGCGCCAGCAGCTCTTCCTACGAGCAGTACTTC
CASSSSYEQYF
>TRBJ2-5|TRBD2|-|TRBV29-1
TGCAGCGTTGAAGAAGGGACTAGCACTAAGACCCAGTACTTC
CSVEEGTSTKTQYF
>TRBJ2-7|-|-|TRBV7-9
TGTGCCAGCAGCAGGGGGGCTTTGACCTACGAGCAGTACTTC
CASSRGALTYEQYF
>TRBJ1-2|-|-|TRBV28
TGTGCCAGCAGTTTGCCGCTGGCGAGCTATGGCTACACCTTC
CASSLPLASYGYTF
>TRBJ2-1|TRBD2|once|TRBV11-2
TGTGCCAGCAGCTTAGTCGGACTAGCGGGGTACAATGAGCAGTTCTTC
CASSLVGLAGYNEQFF
>TRBJ1-5|TRBD1|-|TRBV28
TGTGCCAGCAGTTTCGAGACAGGGGTGATGCAGCCCCAGCATTTT
CASSFETGVMQPQHF
>TRBJ1-5|-|-|TRBV28
TGTGCCAGCAGTTTAGAATCTTGGGATAGTCAGCCCCAGCATTTT
CASSLESWDSQPQHF
>TRBJ1-2|-|-|TRBV5-1
TGCGCCAGCAGCTTGGGGGTGGCAGCTAACTATGGCTACACCTTC
CASSLGVAANYGYTF
>TRBJ2-7|TRBD2|-|TRBV7-9
TGTGCCAGCAGCTATAATGCGGGGGGCGGCGAGCAGTACTTC
CASSYNAGGGEQYF
>TRBJ1-5|TRBD1|-|TRBV6-2/TRBV6-3
TGTGCCAGCAGTTTGTCCGGGACAGGGTTTCAGCCCCAGCATTTT
CASSLSGTGFQPQHF
>TRBJ2-7|TRBD1|-|TRBV2
TGTGCCAGCAGCCTCGGACAGGGAGTGAGAGAGCAGTACTTC
CASSLGQGVREQYF
>TRBJ2-5|-|-|TRBV2
TGTGCCAGCAGGTGGGACCCCGCGGGGGAGACCCAGTACTTC
CASRWDPAGETQYF
>TRBJ1-2|-|-|TRBV18
TGTGCCAGCTCACCGGATCTGGGGGCGCATGGCTACACCTTC
CASSPDLGAHGYTF
>TRBJ2-5|TRBD1|-|TRBV7-9
TGTGCCAGCAGCTCGAGTCCAGGGGGCTTGGGAGAGACCCAGTACTTC
CASSSSPGGLGETQYF
>TRBJ1-3|-|-|TRBV20-1
TGCAGTGCTAGTCGAGGTTACGGAAACACCATATATTTT
CSASRGYGNTIYF